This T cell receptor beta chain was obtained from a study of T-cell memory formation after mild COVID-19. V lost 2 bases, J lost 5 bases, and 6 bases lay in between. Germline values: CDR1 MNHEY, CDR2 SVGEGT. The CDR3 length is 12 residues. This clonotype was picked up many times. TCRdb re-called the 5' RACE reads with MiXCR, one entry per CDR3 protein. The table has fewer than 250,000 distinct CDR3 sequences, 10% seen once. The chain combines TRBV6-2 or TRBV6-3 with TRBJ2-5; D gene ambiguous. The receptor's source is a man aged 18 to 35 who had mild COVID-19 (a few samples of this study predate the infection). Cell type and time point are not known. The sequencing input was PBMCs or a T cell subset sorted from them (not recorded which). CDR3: CASSYTTETQYF. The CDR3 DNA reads TGTGCCAGCAGTTACACCACGGAGACCCAGTACTTC.